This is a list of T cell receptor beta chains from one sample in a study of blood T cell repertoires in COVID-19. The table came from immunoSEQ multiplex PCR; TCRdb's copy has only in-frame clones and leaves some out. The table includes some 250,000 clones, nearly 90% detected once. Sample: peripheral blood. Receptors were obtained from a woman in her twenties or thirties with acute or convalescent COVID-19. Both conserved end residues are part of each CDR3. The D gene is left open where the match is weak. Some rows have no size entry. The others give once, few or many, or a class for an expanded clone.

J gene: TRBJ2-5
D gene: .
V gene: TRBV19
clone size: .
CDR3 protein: CASSPFRGNQETQYF
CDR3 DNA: TGTGCCAGTAGCCCTTTTAGGGGCAACCAAGAGACCCAGTACTTC

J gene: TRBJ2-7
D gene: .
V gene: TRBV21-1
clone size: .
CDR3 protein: CASSKSTQGTTATYEQYF
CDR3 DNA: TGTGCCAGCAGCAAATCTACACAGGGGACGACAGCCACCTACGAGCAGTACTTC

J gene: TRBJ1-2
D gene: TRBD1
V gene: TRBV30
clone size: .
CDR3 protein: CACGQGGGYTF
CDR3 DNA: TGTGCCTGTGGACAGGGGGGCGGCTACACCTTC

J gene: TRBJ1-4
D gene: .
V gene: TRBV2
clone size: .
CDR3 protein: CASISTAFNEKLFF
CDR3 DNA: TGTGCCAGCATTAGCACTGCCTTCAATGAAAAACTGTTTTTT

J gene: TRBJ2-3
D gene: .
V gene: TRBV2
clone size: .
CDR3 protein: CASSEALSGTPSTDTQYF
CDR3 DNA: TGTGCCAGCAGTGAAGCGCTATCCGGGACACCGAGCACAGATACGCAGTATTTT

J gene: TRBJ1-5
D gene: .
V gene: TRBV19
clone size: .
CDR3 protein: CASSTGTAQNQPQHF
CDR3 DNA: TGTGCCAGTAGTACAGGGACTGCCCAAAATCAGCCCCAGCATTTT

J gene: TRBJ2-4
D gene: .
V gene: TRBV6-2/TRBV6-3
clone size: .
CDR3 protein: CASSGWGLGAENIQYF
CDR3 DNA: TGTGCCAGCAGTGGTTGGGGGCTGGGGGCGGAAAACATTCAGTACTTC

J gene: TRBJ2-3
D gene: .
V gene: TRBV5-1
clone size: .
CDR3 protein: CASSLERSTDTQYF
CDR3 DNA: TGCGCCAGCAGCTTGGAACGGAGCACAGATACGCAGTATTTT

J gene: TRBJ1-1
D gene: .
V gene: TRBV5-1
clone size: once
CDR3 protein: CASSLDPARINTEAFF
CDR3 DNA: TGCGCCAGCAGTCTCGACCCGGCCAGGATAAACACTGAAGCTTTCTTT

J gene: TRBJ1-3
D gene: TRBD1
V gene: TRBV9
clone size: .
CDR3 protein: CASSVGQGSSGNTIYF
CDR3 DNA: TGTGCCAGCAGCGTCGGACAGGGGAGCTCTGGAAACACCATATATTTT

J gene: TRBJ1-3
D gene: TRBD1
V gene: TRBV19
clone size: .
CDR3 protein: CASSTGGGNTIYF
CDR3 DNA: TGTGCCAGTTCGACAGGGGGCGGAAACACCATATATTTT

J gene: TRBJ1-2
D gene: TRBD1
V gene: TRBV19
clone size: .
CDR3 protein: CASSIVPGTAGYTF
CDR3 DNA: TGTGCCAGTAGTATAGTCCCCGGGACAGCTGGCTACACCTTC

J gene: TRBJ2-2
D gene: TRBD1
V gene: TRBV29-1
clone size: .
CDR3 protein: CSVTITGAGGTGELFF
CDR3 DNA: TGCAGCGTCACGATAACTGGGGCAGGGGGCACCGGGGAGCTGTTTTTT

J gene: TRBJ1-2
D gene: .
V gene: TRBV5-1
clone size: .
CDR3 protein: CASRPLGVYGYTF
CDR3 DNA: TGCGCCAGCAGGCCACTGGGAGTCTATGGCTACACCTTC

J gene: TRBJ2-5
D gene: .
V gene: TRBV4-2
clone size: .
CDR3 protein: CASSQDSQRAQETQYF
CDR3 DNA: TGTGCCAGCAGCCAAGATAGCCAGCGCGCCCAAGAGACCCAGTACTTC

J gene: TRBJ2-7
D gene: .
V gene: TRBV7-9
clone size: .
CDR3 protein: CASSNDPGYEQYF
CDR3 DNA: TGTGCCAGCAGCAATGACCCGGGCTACGAGCAGTACTTC

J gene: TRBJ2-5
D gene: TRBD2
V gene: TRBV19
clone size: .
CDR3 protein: CASSKRLAAYQETQYF
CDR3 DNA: TGTGCCAGTAGTAAGAGACTAGCGGCTTACCAAGAGACCCAGTACTTC

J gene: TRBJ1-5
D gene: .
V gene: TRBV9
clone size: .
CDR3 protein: CASSVASDSRSNQPQHF
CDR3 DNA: TGTGCCAGCAGCGTAGCTTCAGACTCCCGTAGCAATCAGCCCCAGCATTTT